This T cell receptor (beta chain) was identified during a study of blood T cells in healthy people across ages. Study-level points and caveats: Naive and antigen-experienced cells could not be conclusively compared, given unsorted PBMCs.

Points on this clonotype: Its antigen is still unknown. An end of the junction differs from the germline gene, which may be a read error.

Each donor gave 9 to 10 milliliters of peripheral blood. Through a sample-barcoded 5' primer and a J-beta primer mix, a second PCR was run for about 6 to 12 cycles. CDR3-containing paired-end reads numbered at least 3 million in each sample. TCRdb used MiXCR to reprocess the 5' RACE reads, holding one entry per CDR3 protein. The table lists a few hundred thousand distinct CDR3 sequences, 27% of them singletons. The specimen sequenced was blood. This receptor was identified in a woman in her 70s in good health.

The CDR3 region is CASGPAGYNEQSF. For the CDR3, the DNA is TGTGCCAGCGGCCCGGCTGGCTACAATGAGCAGTCCTTC. The chain carries TRBV7-9 and TRBJ2-1; D remains ambiguous. The CDR3 contains 13 residues. CDR1 and CDR2 (germline): SEHNR, FQNEAQ (reference sequence).